This T cell receptor beta chain was found in a study of blood T cell repertoires in COVID-19. Overall study context: The study drew acute and convalescent COVID-19 samples from the United States, Italy and Spain.

Followed over time, Seattle patients had been enrolled while infection was active. Germline values: CDR1 MNHNS, CDR2 SASEGT. The CDR3 runs to 16 residues. The germline V and J ends were trimmed by 0 bases and 0 bases, with 9 bases remaining between them. Methods used by the authors: The assay estimated nucleated cells by amplifying reference gene primers. Clones were sequenced by immunoSEQ multiplex PCR, and TCRdb holds only the in-frame ones, with some missing. That table is the source of V, J and clone size, and D and trimming were worked out from the DNA. The table has 70,000 or so clones, under 85% seen once.

The V call is TRBV6-1, the J call TRBJ2-1; no firm D call. The sample consisted of peripheral blood. The TCR originated in a man aged 55 to 70 with COVID-19, enrolled during active disease. The CDR3 nucleotides are TGTGCCAGCAGTGAAGCGGCATCTTCCTCCTACAATGAGCAGTTCTTC. Translating it yields CASSEAASSSYNEQFF.